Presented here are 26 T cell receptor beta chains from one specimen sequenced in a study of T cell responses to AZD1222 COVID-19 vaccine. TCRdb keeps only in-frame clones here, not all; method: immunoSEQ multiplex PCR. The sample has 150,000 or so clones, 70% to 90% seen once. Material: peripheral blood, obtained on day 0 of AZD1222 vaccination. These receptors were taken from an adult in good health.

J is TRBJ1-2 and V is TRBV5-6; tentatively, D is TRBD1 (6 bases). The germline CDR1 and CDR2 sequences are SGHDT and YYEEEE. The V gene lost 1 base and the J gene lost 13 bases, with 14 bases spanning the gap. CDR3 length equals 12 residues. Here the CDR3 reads CASSLLGDRRTF. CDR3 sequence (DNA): TGTGCCAGCAGCTTGCTTGGCGACAGGCGCACCTTC.

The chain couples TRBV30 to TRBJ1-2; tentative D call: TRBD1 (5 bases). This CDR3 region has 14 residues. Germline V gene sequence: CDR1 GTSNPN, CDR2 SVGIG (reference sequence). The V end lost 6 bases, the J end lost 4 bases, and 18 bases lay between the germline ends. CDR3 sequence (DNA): TGTGCCTGCGGACATAGGGCAGTGGTCTATGGCTACACCTTC. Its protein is CACGHRAVVYGYTF.

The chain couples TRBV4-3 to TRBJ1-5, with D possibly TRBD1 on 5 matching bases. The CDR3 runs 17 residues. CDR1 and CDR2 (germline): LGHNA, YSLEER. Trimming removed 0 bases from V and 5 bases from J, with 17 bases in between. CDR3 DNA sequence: TGCGCCAGCAGCCAAGATCTCTATCGACGGGGCTATCAGCCCCAGCATTTT. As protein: CASSQDLYRRGYQPQHF.

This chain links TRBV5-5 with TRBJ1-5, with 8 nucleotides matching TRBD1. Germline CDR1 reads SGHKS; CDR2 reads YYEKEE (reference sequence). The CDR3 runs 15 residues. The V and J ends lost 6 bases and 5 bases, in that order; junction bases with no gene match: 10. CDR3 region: CASTESGQGHQPQHF. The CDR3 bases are TGTGCCAGCACCGAATCTGGACAGGGACATCAGCCCCAGCATTTT. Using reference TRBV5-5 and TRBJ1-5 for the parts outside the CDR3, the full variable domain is DAGVTQSPTHLIKTRGQQVTLRCSPISGHKSVSWYQQVLGQGPQFIFQYYEKEERGRGNFPDRFSARQFPNYSSELNVNALLLGDSALYLCASTESGQGHQPQHFGDGTRLSIL.

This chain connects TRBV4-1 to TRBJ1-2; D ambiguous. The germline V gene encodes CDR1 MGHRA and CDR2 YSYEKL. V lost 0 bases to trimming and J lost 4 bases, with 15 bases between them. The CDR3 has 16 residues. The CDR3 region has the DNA TGCGCCAGCAGCCAAGAGGAGGGCAGTTTCGGCTATGGCTACACCTTC. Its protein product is CASSQEEGSFGYGYTF.

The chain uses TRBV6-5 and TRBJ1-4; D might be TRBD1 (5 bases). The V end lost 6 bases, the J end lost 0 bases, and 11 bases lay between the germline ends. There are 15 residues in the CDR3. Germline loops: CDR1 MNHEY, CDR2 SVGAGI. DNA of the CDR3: TGTGCCAGCAGACTGCAGGGAACAACTAATGAAAAACTGTTTTTT. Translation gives CASRLQGTTNEKLFF.

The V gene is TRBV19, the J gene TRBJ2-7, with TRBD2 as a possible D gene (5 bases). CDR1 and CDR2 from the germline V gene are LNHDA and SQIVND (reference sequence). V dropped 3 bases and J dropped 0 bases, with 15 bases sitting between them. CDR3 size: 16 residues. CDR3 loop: CASSIADLFGSYEQYF. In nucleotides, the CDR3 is TGTGCCAGTAGTATCGCGGACTTATTTGGCTCCTACGAGCAGTACTTC.

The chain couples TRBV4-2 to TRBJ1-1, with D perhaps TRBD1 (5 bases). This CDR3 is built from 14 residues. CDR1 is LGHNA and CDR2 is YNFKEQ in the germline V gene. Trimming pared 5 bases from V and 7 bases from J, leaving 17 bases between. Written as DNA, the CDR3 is TGTGCCAGCAGCATCCCCCGGGACGGCGGTGAAGCTTTCTTT. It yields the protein CASSIPRDGGEAFF.

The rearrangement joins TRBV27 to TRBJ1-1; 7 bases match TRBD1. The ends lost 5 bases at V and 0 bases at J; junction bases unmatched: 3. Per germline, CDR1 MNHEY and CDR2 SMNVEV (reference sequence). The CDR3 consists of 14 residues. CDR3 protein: CASSGGQLNTEAFF. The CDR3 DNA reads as TGTGCCAGCAGTGGGGGACAGCTGAACACTGAAGCTTTCTTT.

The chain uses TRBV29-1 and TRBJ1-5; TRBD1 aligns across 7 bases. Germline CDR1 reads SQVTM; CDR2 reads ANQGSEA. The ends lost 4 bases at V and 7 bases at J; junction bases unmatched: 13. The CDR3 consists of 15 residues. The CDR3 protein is CSVGTGTANGQPQHF. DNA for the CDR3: TGCAGCGTTGGTACCGGGACAGCCAACGGGCAGCCCCAGCATTTT.

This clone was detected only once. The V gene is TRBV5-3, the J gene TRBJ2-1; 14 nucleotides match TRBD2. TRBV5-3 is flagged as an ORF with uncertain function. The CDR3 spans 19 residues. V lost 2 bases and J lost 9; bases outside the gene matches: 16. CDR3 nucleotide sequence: TGTGCCAGAAGCTTTGGCCGGAGGGGACTAGCGGGGGAAACGGGTGAGCAGTTCTTC. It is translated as CARSFGRRGLAGETGEQFF.

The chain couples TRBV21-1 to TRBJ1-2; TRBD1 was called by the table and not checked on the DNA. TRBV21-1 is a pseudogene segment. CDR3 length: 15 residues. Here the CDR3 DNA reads TGTGCCAGCAGCGCAAGACAGGAAGATAGCTATGGCTACACCTTC. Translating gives CASSARQEDSYGYTF.

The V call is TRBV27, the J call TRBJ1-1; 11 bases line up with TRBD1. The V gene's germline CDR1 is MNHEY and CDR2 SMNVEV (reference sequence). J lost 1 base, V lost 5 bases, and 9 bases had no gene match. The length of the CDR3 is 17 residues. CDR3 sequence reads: CASSKRTGGVGNTEAFF. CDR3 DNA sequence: TGTGCCAGCAGTAAACGGACAGGGGGCGTAGGGAACACTGAAGCTTTCTTT.

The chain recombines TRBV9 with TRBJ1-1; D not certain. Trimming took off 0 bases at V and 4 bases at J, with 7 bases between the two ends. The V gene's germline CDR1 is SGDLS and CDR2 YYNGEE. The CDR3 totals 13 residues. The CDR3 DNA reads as TGTGCCAGCAGCGTAGTCCCCACCACTGAAGCTTTCTTT. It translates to CASSVVPTTEAFF.

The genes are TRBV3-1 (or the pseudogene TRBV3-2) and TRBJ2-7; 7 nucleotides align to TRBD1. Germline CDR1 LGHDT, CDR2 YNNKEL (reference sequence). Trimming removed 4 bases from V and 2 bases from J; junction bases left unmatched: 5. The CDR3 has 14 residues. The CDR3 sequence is CASSLRQGTYEQYF. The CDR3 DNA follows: TGTGCCAGCAGCCTAAGACAGGGAACCTACGAGCAGTACTTC.

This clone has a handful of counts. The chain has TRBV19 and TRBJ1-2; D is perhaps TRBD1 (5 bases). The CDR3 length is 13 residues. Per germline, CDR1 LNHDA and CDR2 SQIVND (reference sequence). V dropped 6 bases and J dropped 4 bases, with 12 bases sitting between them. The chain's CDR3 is CASRFDSGYGYTF. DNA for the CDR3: TGTGCCAGTAGGTTCGACAGCGGCTATGGCTACACCTTC.

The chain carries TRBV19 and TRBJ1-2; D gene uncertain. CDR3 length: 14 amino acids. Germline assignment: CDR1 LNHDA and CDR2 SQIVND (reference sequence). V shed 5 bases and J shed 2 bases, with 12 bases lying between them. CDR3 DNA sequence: TGTGCCAGTAGTTTCGGACGGCGAAACTATGGCTACACCTTC. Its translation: CASSFGRRNYGYTF.

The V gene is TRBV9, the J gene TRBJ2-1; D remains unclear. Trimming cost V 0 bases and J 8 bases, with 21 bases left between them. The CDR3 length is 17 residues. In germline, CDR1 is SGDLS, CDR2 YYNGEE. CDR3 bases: TGTGCCAGCAGCGTAGCCGGCCGCCTACTGAGGAGCGATGAGCAGTTCTTC. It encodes CASSVAGRLLRSDEQFF.

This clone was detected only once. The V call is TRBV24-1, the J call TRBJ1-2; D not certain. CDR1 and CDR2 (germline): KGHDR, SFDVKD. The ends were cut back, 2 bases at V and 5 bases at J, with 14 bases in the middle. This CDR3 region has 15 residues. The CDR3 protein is CATSDSARRQYGYTF. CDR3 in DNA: TGTGCCACCAGTGATTCGGCGAGAAGGCAATATGGCTACACCTTC.

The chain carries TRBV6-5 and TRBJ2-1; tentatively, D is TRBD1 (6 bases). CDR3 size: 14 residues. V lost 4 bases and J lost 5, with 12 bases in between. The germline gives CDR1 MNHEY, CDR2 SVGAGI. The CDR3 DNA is TGTGCCAGCAGTTGGGAAGGGGGTCACAATGAGCAGTTCTTC. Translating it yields CASSWEGGHNEQFF.

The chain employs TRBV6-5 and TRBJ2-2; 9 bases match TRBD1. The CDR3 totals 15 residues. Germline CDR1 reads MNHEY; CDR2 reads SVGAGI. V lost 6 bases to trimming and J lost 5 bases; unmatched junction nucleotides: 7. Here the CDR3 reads CASRTGTGITGELFF. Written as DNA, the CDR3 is TGTGCCAGCAGAACCGGGACAGGGATAACCGGGGAGCTGTTTTTT.

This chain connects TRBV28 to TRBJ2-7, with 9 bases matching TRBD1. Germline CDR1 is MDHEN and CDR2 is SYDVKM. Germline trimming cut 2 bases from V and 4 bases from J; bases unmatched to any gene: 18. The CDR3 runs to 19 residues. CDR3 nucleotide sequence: TGTGCCAGCAGTTTAGCGACGGGGTGGACAGGGGCCATACCGTACGAGCAGTACTTC. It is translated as CASSLATGWTGAIPYEQYF.

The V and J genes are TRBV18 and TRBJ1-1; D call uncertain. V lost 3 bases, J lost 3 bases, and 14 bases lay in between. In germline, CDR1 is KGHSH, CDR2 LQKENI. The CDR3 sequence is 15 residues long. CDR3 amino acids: CASSPVRRVDTEAFF. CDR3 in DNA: TGTGCCAGCTCACCGGTACGTAGAGTGGACACTGAAGCTTTCTTT.

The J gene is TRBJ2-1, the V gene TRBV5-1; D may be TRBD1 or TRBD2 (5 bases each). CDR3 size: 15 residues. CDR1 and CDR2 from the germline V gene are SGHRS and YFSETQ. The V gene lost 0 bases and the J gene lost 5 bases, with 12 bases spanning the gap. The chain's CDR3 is CASSLVGAGDNEQFF. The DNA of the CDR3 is TGCGCCAGCAGCTTGGTCGGGGCAGGAGACAATGAGCAGTTCTTC.

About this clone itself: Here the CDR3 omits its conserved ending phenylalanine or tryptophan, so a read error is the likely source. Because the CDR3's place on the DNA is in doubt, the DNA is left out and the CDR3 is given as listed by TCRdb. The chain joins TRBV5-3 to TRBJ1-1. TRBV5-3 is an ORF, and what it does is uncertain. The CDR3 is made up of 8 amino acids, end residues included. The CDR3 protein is CARRSTSS.

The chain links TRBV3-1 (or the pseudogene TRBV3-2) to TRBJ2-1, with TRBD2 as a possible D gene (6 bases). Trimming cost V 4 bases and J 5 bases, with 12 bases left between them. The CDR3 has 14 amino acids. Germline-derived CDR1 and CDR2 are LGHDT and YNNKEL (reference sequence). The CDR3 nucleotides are TGTGCCAGCAGCCCGGGACTTCCCAACAATGAGCAGTTCTTC. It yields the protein CASSPGLPNNEQFF.